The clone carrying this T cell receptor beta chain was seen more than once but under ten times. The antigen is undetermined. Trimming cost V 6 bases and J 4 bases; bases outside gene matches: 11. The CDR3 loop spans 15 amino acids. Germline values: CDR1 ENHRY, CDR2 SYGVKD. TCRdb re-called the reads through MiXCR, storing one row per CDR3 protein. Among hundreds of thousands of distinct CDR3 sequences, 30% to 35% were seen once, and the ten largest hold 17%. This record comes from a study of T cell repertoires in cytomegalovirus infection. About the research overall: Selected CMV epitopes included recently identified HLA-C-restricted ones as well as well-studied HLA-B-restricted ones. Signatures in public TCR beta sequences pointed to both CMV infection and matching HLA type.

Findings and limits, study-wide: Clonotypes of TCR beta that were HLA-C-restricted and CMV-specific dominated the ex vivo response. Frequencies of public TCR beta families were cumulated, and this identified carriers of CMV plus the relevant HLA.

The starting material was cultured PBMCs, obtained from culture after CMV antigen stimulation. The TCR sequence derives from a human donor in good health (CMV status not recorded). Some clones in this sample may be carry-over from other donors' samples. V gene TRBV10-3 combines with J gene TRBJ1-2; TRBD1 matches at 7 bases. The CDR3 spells CAIRDTQGSIYGYTF. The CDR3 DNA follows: TGTGCCATCAGAGACACACAGGGGAGCATCTATGGCTACACCTTC.